The sequence of this T cell receptor beta chain was determined in a study of molecular identifiers for immune sequencing clone quantification. General study points: Spiked-in Jurkat TCR RNA corresponding to one cell was reported as detectable against 970,000 or so naive cells. Clones above 20 RNA copies held over 97% of effector molecules, under 1% in naive cells. Highly expanded clone sizes could be underestimated by identical TCR molecules sharing a barcode.

A note on this clonotype: Its antigen is undetermined.

Libraries of bulk TCR were made by previously described methods (with listed TCR primers). TCRdb re-called the PCR reads through MiXCR, storing one row per CDR3 protein. The sample records about 100,000 distinct CDR3 sequences, over 20% being singletons. CDR3 size: 20 residues. Germline CDR1 reads LGHNA; CDR2 reads YSLEER. The ends were cut back, 2 bases at V and 0 bases at J, with 20 bases in the middle. The sample taken for sequencing was naive CD8+ T cells from blood, with Jurkat cell RNA spiked in. The sample's subset: FACS-sorted CD8+CD4-CCR7+CD45RA+ naive T cells. This clonotype was obtained from a human donor in good health. Some libraries in this study had Jurkat cell RNA spiked in. The chain links TRBV4-3 to TRBJ1-6; TRBD1 is a possible D gene (6 bases). The CDR3 spells CASSQNIQGISLSYNSPLHF. CDR3 bases: TGCGCCAGCAGCCAAAACATACAGGGTATATCCCTCTCCTATAATTCACCCCTCCACTTT.